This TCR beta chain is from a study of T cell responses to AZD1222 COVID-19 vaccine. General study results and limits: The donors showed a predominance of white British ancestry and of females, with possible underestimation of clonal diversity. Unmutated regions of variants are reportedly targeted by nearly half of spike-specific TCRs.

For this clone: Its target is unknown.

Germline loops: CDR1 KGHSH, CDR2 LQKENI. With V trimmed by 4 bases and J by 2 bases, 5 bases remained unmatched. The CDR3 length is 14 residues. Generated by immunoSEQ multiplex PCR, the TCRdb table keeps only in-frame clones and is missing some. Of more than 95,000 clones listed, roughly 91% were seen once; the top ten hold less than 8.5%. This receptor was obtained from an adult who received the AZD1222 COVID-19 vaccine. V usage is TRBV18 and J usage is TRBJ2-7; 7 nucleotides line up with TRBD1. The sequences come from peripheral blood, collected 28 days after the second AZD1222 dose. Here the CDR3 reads CASSRQGSTYEQYF. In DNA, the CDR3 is TGTGCCAGCTCACGACAGGGCTCCACCTACGAGCAGTACTTC.